The rows below give T cell receptor beta chains drawn from one sample of a study of CD8+ T cells in alopecia areata. TCRdb's copy holds only in-frame clones and misses some; the assay was immunoSEQ multiplex PCR. The sample holds 95,000 to 150,000 clones, around 50% seen once. Sequenced input: NKG2D-low CD8+ T cells sorted from blood. The origin of the receptors is a human donor with alopecia areata. Both conserved end residues are part of each CDR3. The D gene is left open where the match is weak. Clone size, where shown, is once, few, many, or a class for clones that have expanded.

size	J	D	V	DNA	CDR3
few	TRBJ2-3	NA	TRBV4-3	TGCGCCAGCAGCCAAGCCGCGGAAGATACGCAGTATTTT	CASSQAAEDTQYF
NA	TRBJ1-1	NA	TRBV30	TGTGCCTGGAGTGAGGGGGTGCCAGTGGCTTTCTTT	CAWSEGVPVAFF
few	TRBJ2-7	TRBD1	TRBV6-6	TGTGCCAGCAGTTACTCCGGGACAGGGGGCTACGAGCAGTACTTC	CASSYSGTGGYEQYF
NA	TRBJ2-7	TRBD2	TRBV11-2	TGTGCCAGCAGCCTCCATACTAGCGGGGGGACCTACGAGCAGTACTTC	CASSLHTSGGTYEQYF
NA	TRBJ2-7	NA	TRBV29-1	TGCAGCGTTTTGTCCCAGTATTCCTACGAGCAGTACTTC	CSVLSQYSYEQYF
few	TRBJ2-3	NA	TRBV9	TGTGCCAGCAGCGTAGAACCCGAGGTAGATACGCAGTATTTT	CASSVEPEVDTQYF
few	TRBJ2-7	NA	TRBV5-6	TGTGCCAGCAGCTTTGGACAGACCTACGAGCAGTACTTC	CASSFGQTYEQYF
NA	TRBJ2-7	NA	TRBV2	TGTGCCAGCACCCAAGGGGATGAGCAGTACTTC	CASTQGDEQYF
NA	TRBJ2-1	NA	TRBV29-1	TGCAGCGTTGAGGGACTCAATGAGCAGTTCTTC	CSVEGLNEQFF
NA	TRBJ2-1	NA	TRBV29-1	TGCAGCGTTGATCGGACCGAGCTGGATGAGCAGTTCTTC	CSVDRTELDEQFF
NA	TRBJ2-5	NA	TRBV6-5	TGTGCCAGCAGTTACGGTACTAGATCCCCTTCGAACTTC	CASSYGTRSPSNF
NA	TRBJ1-1	NA	TRBV30	TGTGCCTGGAGACGGGGCAGAACTGAAGCTTTCTTT	CAWRRGRTEAFF
NA	TRBJ2-3	NA	TRBV14	TGTGCCAGCAGCCATAGCACAGATACGCAGTATTTT	CASSHSTDTQYF
NA	TRBJ2-1	TRBD2	TRBV29-1	TGCAGCGTTGGGACTAGCGGTTACAATGAGCAGTTCTTC	CSVGTSGYNEQFF
NA	TRBJ2-7	TRBD2	TRBV4-1	TGCGCCAGCAGCCAAGAAGCGGGAGCTGGCGAGCAGTACTTC	CASSQEAGAGEQYF
few	TRBJ1-3	NA	TRBV7-9	TGTGCCAGCAGCTCAGATCGAAACACCATATATTTT	CASSSDRNTIYF
NA	TRBJ2-2	NA	TRBV2	TGTGCCAGCAGTGAAGCTGGCCTGTCAACGAACACCGGGGAGCTGTTTTTT	CASSEAGLSTNTGELFF
few	TRBJ1-2	NA	TRBV29-1	TGCAGCGGGACCCCGGGACAAGGCGGCTACACCTTC	CSGTPGQGGYTF
few	TRBJ2-3	NA	TRBV28	TGTGCCAGCAGTTTCGGACCTACGCAGTATTTT	CASSFGPTQYF
NA	TRBJ2-5	TRBD2	TRBV7-9	TGTGCCAGCAGCTCCCCAGCGGGGGGCCATGGGACCCAGTACTTC	CASSSPAGGHGTQYF
NA	TRBJ2-1	NA	TRBV30	TGTGCCTGGATAGCGGAGCCCAATGAGCAGTTCTTC	CAWIAEPNEQFF
few	TRBJ2-1	NA	TRBV29-1	TGCAGCGTGCCAAGGGGAATAGCCCATGAGCAGTTCTTC	CSVPRGIAHEQFF
NA	TRBJ1-2	NA	TRBV29-1	TGCAGCGTTGGCACAGGGACCTCGCCTATTGTCGATGGCTACACCTTC	CSVGTGTSPIVDGYTF
NA	TRBJ2-6	NA	TRBV11-2	TGTGCCAGCAGCTTAACGGACAGCCTTCCCCCCTCTGGGGCCAACGTCCTGACTTTC	CASSLTDSLPPSGANVLTF
few	TRBJ2-7	NA	TRBV11-2	TGTGCCAGCAGCTTACAAGAGGGGAAAGTCTACGAGCAGTACTTC	CASSLQEGKVYEQYF
medium-sized	TRBJ2-1	TRBD1	TRBV4-3	TGCGCCAGCAGCTTAACGGGACAGGGGCTCGATGAGCAGTTCTTC	CASSLTGQGLDEQFF
NA	TRBJ2-3	NA	TRBV27	TGTGCCAGCAGTTCAGGGTCTTTCCAATATTTT	CASSSGSFQYF
NA	TRBJ2-7	NA	TRBV25-1	TGTGCCAGCAGTGCCACGGGAGCGGGCTACGAGCAGTACTTC	CASSATGAGYEQYF
NA	TRBJ2-1	TRBD1	TRBV30	TGTGCCTGGCTTCGAGTGGGACAGGGACAAAATGAGCAGTTCTTC	CAWLRVGQGQNEQFF
NA	TRBJ2-1	NA	TRBV6-5	TGTGCCAGCAGTCAATCAGGAGGAGAGCAGTTCTTC	CASSQSGGEQFF
few	TRBJ2-5	TRBD2	TRBV29-1	TGCAGCGTGGGGCTAGCGGTGGATGGAGAGACCCAGTACTTC	CSVGLAVDGETQYF
few	TRBJ2-1	NA	TRBV29-1	TGCAGCGTTGATGGGGCCCTCGGAGAGCAGTTCTTC	CSVDGALGEQFF